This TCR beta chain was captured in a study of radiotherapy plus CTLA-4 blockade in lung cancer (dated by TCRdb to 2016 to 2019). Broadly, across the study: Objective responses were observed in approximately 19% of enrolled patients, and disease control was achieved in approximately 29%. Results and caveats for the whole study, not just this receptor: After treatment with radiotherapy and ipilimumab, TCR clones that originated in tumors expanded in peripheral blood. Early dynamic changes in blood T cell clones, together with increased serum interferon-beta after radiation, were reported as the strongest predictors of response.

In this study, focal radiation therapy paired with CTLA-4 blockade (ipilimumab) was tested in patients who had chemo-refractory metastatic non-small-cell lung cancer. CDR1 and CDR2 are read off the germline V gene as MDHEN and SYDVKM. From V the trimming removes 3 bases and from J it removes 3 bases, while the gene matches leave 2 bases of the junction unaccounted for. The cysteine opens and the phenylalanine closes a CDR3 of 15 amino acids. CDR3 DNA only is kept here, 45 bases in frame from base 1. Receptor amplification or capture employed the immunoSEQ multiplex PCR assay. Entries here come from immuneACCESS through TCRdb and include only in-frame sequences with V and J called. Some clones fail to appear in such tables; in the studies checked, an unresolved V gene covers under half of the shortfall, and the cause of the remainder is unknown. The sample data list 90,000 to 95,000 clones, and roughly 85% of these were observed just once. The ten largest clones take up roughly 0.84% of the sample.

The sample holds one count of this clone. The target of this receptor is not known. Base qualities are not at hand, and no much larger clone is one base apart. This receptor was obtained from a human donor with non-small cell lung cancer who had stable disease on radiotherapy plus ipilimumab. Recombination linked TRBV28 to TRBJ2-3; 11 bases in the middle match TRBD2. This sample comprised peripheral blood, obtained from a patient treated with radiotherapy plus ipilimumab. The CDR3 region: CASSFSGRVTDTQYF. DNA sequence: TGTGCCAGCAGTTTTAGCGGGAGGGTAACAGATACGCAGTATTTT.